This T cell receptor (beta chain) was recovered during a study of CD8 T cells in ankylosing spondylitis. V was pared by 3 bases and J by 0 bases, with 7 bases of the junction left unmatched. The CDR3 is 17 amino acids. The germline CDR1 and CDR2 sequences are DFQATT and SNEGSKA (reference sequence). Study-level results: Clones linked to disease, bearing a CD8+ phenotype, were relatively rare in peripheral blood. Typical of ankylosing spondylitis blood, it appeared, was a TCR beta motif of seven to nine highly homologous variants.

Regarding this clonotype: Its antigen is still unknown.

Making the TCR beta libraries involved quantitative 5'-RACE with molecular barcodes. TCRdb re-analysed the 5' RACE reads in MiXCR, keeping a single row per CDR3 protein. The table has around 480,000 distinct CDR3 sequences, roughly a sixth seen once; the top ten hold approximately 1%. The source is a male donor with ankylosing spondylitis. V is TRBV20-1 and J is TRBJ1-5; 11 bases line up with TRBD1. The sequencing input was blood, either unsorted or a sorted T cell fraction (not recorded which). The CDR3 loop reads CSASRGQGGVSNQPQHF. The DNA for the CDR3 is TGCAGTGCTAGTAGGGGACAGGGGGGTGTTAGCAATCAGCCCCAGCATTTT.